One sample yielded the 25 T cell receptor beta chains listed below, sequenced in a study of T cells in Graves' hyperthyroidism and ophthalmopathy (dated by TCRdb to between 2018 and 2020). The library was prepared using multiplex PCR. TCRdb names Illumina HiSeq 2000 as the instrument used. The TCR beta CDR3 regions were amplified from RNA transcripts. A first-round RT-PCR of the TCR CDR3 used the HTBI primer set with the Qiagen OneStep RT-PCR kit. TCRdb reprocessed the public reads (quality trimming at Q25 with fastp, clone calling with MiXCR) and kept in-frame beta chains. One record per CDR3 amino acid sequence lists the most common genes and DNA. This sample is represented by fewer than 350,000 distinct CDR3 sequences; roughly 18% of them were singletons. The ten top clones hold around 47% of the sample. Sequencing was performed on blood. The receptors stem from a woman aged 45-59 years with Graves' hyperthyroidism.

This clonotype appeared many times. This sequence joins TRBV6-1 and TRBJ2-7; 10 nucleotides agree with TRBD1. This CDR3 has 16 residues. The V and J ends lost 5 bases and 4 bases, in that order; junction bases with no gene match: 11. Per germline, CDR1 MNHNS and CDR2 SASEGT. The DNA for the CDR3 is TGTGCCAGCAGTCCAACCGGGACAGGGGACGTATACGAGCAGTACTTC. It codes for CASSPTGTGDVYEQYF.

V gene TRBV29-1 combines with J gene TRBJ1-5; D unresolved. Trimming shortened V by 4 bases and J by 6 bases, and 13 bases separated the two germline ends. The germline gives CDR1 SQVTM, CDR2 ANQGSEA. The CDR3 is made up of 13 amino acids. CDR3 coding DNA: TGCAGCGTTGGGACTAACGTGGGTCAGCCCCAGCATTTT. Translation: CSVGTNVGQPQHF.

This clonotype appeared a few times. The V and J genes are TRBV20-1 and TRBJ2-2; 7 positions agree with TRBD2. V dropped 5 bases and J dropped 4; count of bases not matched to a gene: 7. The CDR3 totals 14 residues. CDR1 is DFQATT, CDR2 SNEGSKA, per germline (reference sequence). CDR3 in amino acids: CSAPRTGGTGELFF. CDR3 DNA sequence: TGCAGTGCTCCTAGGACGGGAGGCACCGGGGAGCTGTTTTTT.

The gene calls are TRBV18 and TRBJ1-4; TRBD1 matches 8 bases. The V and J ends lost 4 bases and 7 bases, in that order; junction bases with no gene match: 11. Germline V gene lookup returns CDR1 KGHSH and CDR2 LQKENI. CDR3 size: 16 residues. CDR3 residues: CASSRPSQGAGEKLFF. As DNA, the CDR3 is TGTGCCAGCTCACGACCATCCCAGGGGGCGGGTGAAAAACTGTTTTTT.

This clonotype was found many times. The chain is built from TRBV18 and TRBJ1-4; D not certain. Trimming took 6 bases from V and 0 from J, leaving 8 bases between them. This CDR3 is built from 14 residues. Germline V gives CDR1 KGHSH, CDR2 LQKENI. The CDR3 bases are TGTGCCAGCTCGCAGCCTACAACTAATGAAAAACTGTTTTTT. Protein: CASSQPTTNEKLFF.

Notes on this clonotype: A much larger clonotype is one base distant, so this may be a read error. The chain has TRBV6-5 and TRBJ1-1, with a weak D call TRBD1 (5 bases). This CDR3 spans 13 amino acids. Germline V gives CDR1 MNHEY, CDR2 SVGAGI. V lost 3 bases, J lost 10 bases, and 15 bases lay in between. CDR3 sequence reads: CASSYQGRRGAFF. The CDR3 DNA follows: TGTGCCAGCAGTTATCAGGGACGCCGTGGAGCTTTCTTT.

This clonotype was seen only a few times. The chain joins TRBV3-1 to TRBJ2-5; 11 positions match TRBD2. The V gene end was trimmed by 4 bases and the J gene end by 1 base; junction bases not matched to a gene: 5. Germline CDR1 is LGHDT and CDR2 is YNNKEL (reference sequence). The CDR3 contains 16 residues. This CDR3 reads CASSPGLAGPQETQYF. The CDR3 DNA follows: TGTGCCAGCAGCCCCGGACTAGCGGGCCCCCAAGAGACCCAGTACTTC.

J is TRBJ2-1 and V is TRBV6-2 or TRBV6-3, with 10 bases identical to TRBD2. Germline CDR1 is MNHEY and CDR2 is SVGEGT. This CDR3 comprises 15 residues. V lost 7 bases to trimming and J lost 8 bases; unmatched junction nucleotides: 11. This CDR3 is CASTSWGLANDEQFF. CDR3 nucleotides: TGTGCCAGCACAAGCTGGGGACTAGCGAACGATGAGCAGTTCTTC.

The chain recombines TRBV20-1 with TRBJ2-1; 12 nucleotides match TRBD2. V lost 0 bases and J lost 6; bases outside the gene matches: 9. This CDR3 region has 17 residues. Germline loops: CDR1 DFQATT, CDR2 SNEGSKA (reference sequence). The CDR3 loop is CSARDPGLAGILNEQFF. DNA for the CDR3: TGCAGTGCTAGAGATCCAGGACTAGCGGGGATACTCAATGAGCAGTTCTTC.

The rearrangement links TRBV6-1 to TRBJ2-7; D is perhaps TRBD1 (5 bases). V lost 7 bases to trimming and J lost 7 bases, with 17 bases between them. In germline, CDR1 is MNHNS, CDR2 SASEGT. The CDR3 runs 13 residues. The CDR3 here is CASTPRWGVEQYF. CDR3 in DNA: TGTGCCAGCACCCCACGATGGGGCGTGGAGCAGTACTTC.

To note about this clonotype: A read error may explain this, as a much larger clone is one base away. This chain links TRBV6-1 with TRBJ2-1, with D possibly matching TRBD1 (5 bases). The CDR3 runs 15 residues. CDR1 MNHNS and CDR2 SASEGT come from the germline V gene. The CDR3 DNA sequence: TGTGCCAGCAATGAAGGGCCAGGGTCCTACAATGAGCAGTTCTTC. It encodes CASNEGPGSYNEQFF.

The CDR3 region has the DNA TGTGCCTGGAGTCTTCCTTCCCTCGGGACAGAATATTTT. It yields the protein CAWSLPSLGTEYF. This chain uses TRBV30 with TRBJ1-3, with TRBD1 identical over 7 bases. The CDR3 extends over 13 amino acids. V lost 2 bases and J lost 15; bases outside the gene matches: 13. CDR1 is GTSNPN, CDR2 SVGIG, per germline (reference sequence).

This clonotype occurred a few times. The gene calls are TRBV19 and TRBJ1-5; TRBD1 might be the D (5 bases). The length of the CDR3 is 14 residues. V was shortened by 1 base and J by 2 bases, with 6 bases between the two germline ends. Germline V gives CDR1 LNHDA, CDR2 SQIVND (reference sequence). The DNA of the CDR3 is TGTGCCAGTAGTATAGTAGGGGGCAATCAGCCCCAGCATTTT. It codes for CASSIVGGNQPQHF.

The chain has TRBV12-5 and TRBJ2-1, with 16 bases aligning to TRBD2. The end of the DNA fits TRBJ2-7 better, so the J call may be wrong. Germline V gives CDR1 LGHNT, CDR2 FRNRAP. This CDR3 region has 21 residues. The CDR3 DNA reads TGTGCTAGTGGTTTGGTAGTGTCGGGACTAGCGGGAGGGGACTCCTACAATGAGCAGTACGTC. Its protein is CASGLVVSGLAGGDSYNEQYV.

This clonotype was counted a few times. The CDR3 region is CASSFQGYTDTQYF. The CDR3 region has the DNA TGTGCCAGCAGTTTTCAGGGATACACAGATACGCAGTATTTT. V and J are TRBV12-3 or TRBV12-4 and TRBJ2-3; a possible D gene is TRBD1 (5 bases). With 3 bases removed from V and 2 bases from J, the gap between germline ends came to 9 bases. The CDR3 totals 14 residues.

This sequence joins TRBV7-2 and TRBJ2-1; 9 bases are shared with TRBD2. This CDR3 spans 16 amino acids. The germline V gene encodes CDR1 SGHTA and CDR2 FQGNSA. Trimming took 5 bases from V and 4 from J; bases not matched to a gene: 9. Here the CDR3 DNA reads TGTGCCAGCAGCACCCCCGGGACTAGCACATACAATGAGCAGTTCTTC. Residues: CASSTPGTSTYNEQFF.

V is TRBV14 and J is TRBJ1-1; D ambiguous. Trimming stripped 5 bases from V and 0 bases from J, with 7 bases between. This CDR3 is built from 13 residues. The germline V gene encodes CDR1 SGHDN and CDR2 FVKESK. The CDR3 DNA is TGTGCCAGCAGCTCTATGTTGAACACTGAAGCTTTCTTT. Translating it yields CASSSMLNTEAFF. The entire variable domain, with the rest obtained from reference TRBV14 and TRBJ1-1, is as follows: EAGVTQFPSHSVIEKGQTVTLRCDPISGHDNLYWYRRVMGKEIKFLLHFVKESKQDESGMPNNRFLAERTGGTYSTLKVQPAELEDSGVYFCASSSMLNTEAFFGQGTRLTVV.

This chain uses TRBV10-3 with TRBJ1-1, with TRBD1 matching over 7 bases. Germline assignment: CDR1 ENHRY and CDR2 SYGVKD. CDR3 length: 15 amino acids. V was clipped by 6 bases and J by 2 bases; unmatched bases: 9. CDR3 DNA: TGTGCCATCAGAGGGGGCACCACTCCCAACACTGAAGCTTTCTTT. As protein: CAIRGGTTPNTEAFF.

V usage is TRBV2 and J usage is TRBJ2-1; 12 bases are a match to TRBD2. V shed 8 bases, J shed 8 bases, and the junction held 7 bases outside the gene matches. Per the germline V gene, CDR1 is SNHLY and CDR2 is FYNNEI. The CDR3 totals 14 residues. The CDR3 loop reads CASGLAGGLDEQFF. CDR3 DNA: TGTGCCAGCGGTCTAGCGGGGGGGCTCGATGAGCAGTTCTTC.

In its sample, this clonotype was seen a few times. V is TRBV4-1 and J is TRBJ1-2, with D possibly TRBD1 on 5 matching bases. Trimming took 4 bases from V and 3 from J, leaving 24 bases between them. The CDR3 runs 18 residues. Germline CDR1 and CDR2: MGHRA and YSYEKL. DNA for the CDR3: TGCGCCAGCAGCCCTCAGGGCGGCAGCTTACCGGGGCACTATGGCTACACCTTC. Protein product: CASSPQGGSLPGHYGYTF.

V and J are TRBV7-6 and TRBJ2-3, with unresolved D. Trimming pared 3 bases from V and 4 bases from J, leaving 14 bases between. Germline loops: CDR1 SGHVS, CDR2 FNYEAQ. The CDR3 has 15 amino acids. CDR3 sequence reads: CASSFGDLSADTQYF. The CDR3 region has the DNA TGTGCCAGCAGCTTCGGCGACCTAAGCGCAGATACGCAGTATTTT.

This chain uses TRBV27 with TRBJ2-7, with TRBD1 matching over 7 bases. CDR1 is MNHEY and CDR2 is SMNVEV in the germline V gene (reference sequence). Trimming cost V 4 bases and J 4 bases; bases outside gene matches: 4. This CDR3 contains 13 residues. DNA for the CDR3: TGTGCCAGCAGTTCGTCCAGGGGGTACGAGCAGTACTTC. Its translation is CASSSSRGYEQYF.

This clonotype has more than one count but fewer than ten. The chain uses TRBV7-9 and TRBJ2-2, with D hard to call. CDR1 is SEHNR, CDR2 FQNEAQ, per germline (reference sequence). This CDR3 has 14 residues. V was clipped by 4 bases and J by 7 bases, with 13 bases between them. The chain's CDR3 is CASSSAVRGGELFF. The CDR3 region has the DNA TGTGCCAGCAGCTCAGCAGTTCGAGGCGGGGAGCTGTTTTTT.

This clonotype was picked up a small number of times. V usage is TRBV28 and J usage is TRBJ2-1; TRBD2 matches 12 bases. V lost 6 bases to trimming and J lost 4 bases; unmatched junction nucleotides: 4. CDR3 size: 15 residues. CDR1 MDHEN and CDR2 SYDVKM come from the germline V gene. The CDR3 bases are TGTGCCAGCAGACCGACTAGCGGGAGTTACAATGAGCAGTTCTTC. It encodes CASRPTSGSYNEQFF.

J is TRBJ1-1 and V is TRBV20-1; D remains ambiguous. The CDR3 is 11 amino acids. Germline V gene data show CDR1 as DFQATT and CDR2 as SNEGSKA (reference sequence). Trimming removed 3 bases at V and 5 bases at J, with 7 bases between. The CDR3 DNA reads TGCAGTGCTAGCCGGGAGACTGAAGCTTTCTTT. Encoded protein: CSASRETEAFF.